This T cell receptor (beta chain) originates from a study of blood T cell repertoires in COVID-19. V lost 5 bases, J lost 6 bases, and 6 bases stayed unmatched. This CDR3 has 14 amino acids. Per the germline V gene, CDR1 is SEHNR and CDR2 is FQNEAQ (reference sequence). Original methodology: Amplification of reference gene primers provided the estimated nucleated cell counts. Measured with immunoSEQ multiplex PCR; TCRdb has only the in-frame clones, and not every one. V, J and clone size are taken as reported in that table, and D and trimming were inferred from the DNA itself. The table lists roughly 400,000 clones, 75% to 90% of them singletons.

Input material: PBMCs or T cells enriched from blood (not recorded which). The receptor was isolated from a man younger than 45 who had recovered from COVID-19. The V and J genes are TRBV7-9 and TRBJ2-7; 11 positions match TRBD2. In DNA form, the CDR3 reads TGTGCCAGCAGCCTTACTAGCGGGAGCATCGAGCAGTACTTC. Amino acids: CASSLTSGSIEQYF.